A selection of T cell receptor beta chains follows, all from one sample in a study of OX40 agonist ivuxolimab in advanced cancers. The table came from immunoSEQ multiplex PCR; TCRdb's copy has only in-frame clones and leaves some out. The repertoire holds 60,000 to 75,000 clones, roughly nine tenths seen once, with 0.7% to 0.9% in the top ten. The sample in question was CD4+ or CD8+ T cells sorted from blood, obtained in a trial of the OX40 agonist ivuxolimab. The receptors stem from an adult with an advanced solid tumor such as melanoma, head and neck, liver or kidney cancer. Each CDR3 is given with its conserved first and last residue. Fields, in order: CDR3 DNA, CDR3 protein, D gene, clone size, J gene, V gene, CDR3 length. A D gene is named only where the DNA matches it firmly. Some rows have no size entry. The others give once, few or many, or a class for an expanded clone.

CDR3nt: TGCGCCAGCAGCTTGGGATGGGGAGGCAATCAGCCCCAGCATTTT
CDR3aa: CASSLGWGGNQPQHF
d_gene: -
abundance: -
j_gene: TRBJ1-5
v_gene: TRBV5-1
len: 15

CDR3nt: TGTGCCAGCTCGAGGTCCCGCGACGAGCAGTACTTC
CDR3aa: CASSRSRDEQYF
d_gene: -
abundance: -
j_gene: TRBJ2-7
v_gene: TRBV18
len: 12

CDR3nt: TGTGCCAGCAGCTTTGGGGAGGTGGAAGGGGAGCTGTTTTTT
CDR3aa: CASSFGEVEGELFF
d_gene: -
abundance: -
j_gene: TRBJ2-2
v_gene: TRBV5-6
len: 14

CDR3nt: TGCGCCAGCAGTCTGGTGGGCGGGAGGACAGATACGCAGTATTTT
CDR3aa: CASSLVGGRTDTQYF
d_gene: TRBD2
abundance: -
j_gene: TRBJ2-3
v_gene: TRBV5-1
len: 15

CDR3nt: TGTGCGACGAGGACAGGGGAGCACTATGGCTACACCTTC
CDR3aa: CATRTGEHYGYTF
d_gene: TRBD1
abundance: -
j_gene: TRBJ1-2
v_gene: TRBV5-4
len: 13

CDR3nt: TGTGCCAGCAGTCTACACCAGAACACTGAAGCTTTCTTT
CDR3aa: CASSLHQNTEAFF
d_gene: -
abundance: few
j_gene: TRBJ1-1
v_gene: TRBV6-5
len: 13

CDR3nt: TGTGCCAGCCGGGGCGGAAGGGGTGAGCAGTTCTTC
CDR3aa: CASRGGRGEQFF
d_gene: -
abundance: -
j_gene: TRBJ2-1
v_gene: TRBV2
len: 12

CDR3nt: TGTGCCAGCAGTTACAGAGAGTTTTCTAGCACAGATACGCAGTATTTT
CDR3aa: CASSYREFSSTDTQYF
d_gene: -
abundance: -
j_gene: TRBJ2-3
v_gene: TRBV6-5
len: 16

CDR3nt: TGCAGCGTTGACAGGGGGCGAGGGGTAGAGACCCAGTACTTC
CDR3aa: CSVDRGRGVETQYF
d_gene: TRBD1
abundance: once
j_gene: TRBJ2-5
v_gene: TRBV29-1
len: 14

CDR3nt: TGTGCCAGCAGTTTATCTTCCCCGGGACAGAGCTACGAGCAGTACTTC
CDR3aa: CASSLSSPGQSYEQYF
d_gene: TRBD1
abundance: once
j_gene: TRBJ2-7
v_gene: TRBV27
len: 16

CDR3nt: TGCGCCAGCAGCCCCAGGACTAGCGCCCTGAGGGAGACCCAGTACTTC
CDR3aa: CASSPRTSALRETQYF
d_gene: TRBD2
abundance: -
j_gene: TRBJ2-5
v_gene: TRBV5-1
len: 16

CDR3nt: TGTGCCAGCAGCCGCCCGCCTGCGGCAGATACGCAGTATTTT
CDR3aa: CASSRPPAADTQYF
d_gene: -
abundance: -
j_gene: TRBJ2-3
v_gene: TRBV7-2
len: 14

CDR3nt: TGCGCCAGCAGCTTGGGCCAGGGTGGTCAGCCCCAGCATTTT
CDR3aa: CASSLGQGGQPQHF
d_gene: -
abundance: -
j_gene: TRBJ1-5
v_gene: TRBV5-1
len: 14

CDR3nt: TGTGCCAGCTCCACGCGCCGGAACTCTCAGGGGGAGACCCAGTACTTC
CDR3aa: CASSTRRNSQGETQYF
d_gene: -
abundance: -
j_gene: TRBJ2-5
v_gene: TRBV5-4
len: 16

CDR3nt: TGTGCCAGCAGTTTCCTCGACTATGGCTACACCTTC
CDR3aa: CASSFLDYGYTF
d_gene: -
abundance: few
j_gene: TRBJ1-2
v_gene: TRBV28
len: 12

CDR3nt: TGTGCCAGCAGTCGAATGGGGACAGGCCAAACTGAAGCTTTCTTT
CDR3aa: CASSRMGTGQTEAFF
d_gene: TRBD1
abundance: -
j_gene: TRBJ1-1
v_gene: TRBV6-1
len: 15

CDR3nt: TGTGCCAGCAGCGTAATGACAGGGGGTATGGCAGATACGCAGTATTTT
CDR3aa: CASSVMTGGMADTQYF
d_gene: TRBD1
abundance: -
j_gene: TRBJ2-3
v_gene: TRBV9
len: 16

CDR3nt: TGTGCCAGTATAGGAGCCTCAGGCTCCTACAATGAGCAGTTCTTC
CDR3aa: CASIGASGSYNEQFF
d_gene: -
abundance: -
j_gene: TRBJ2-1
v_gene: TRBV19
len: 15

CDR3nt: TGTGCCAGCAGTGGGACTAGCGTTGGGGTAGATACGCAGTATTTT
CDR3aa: CASSGTSVGVDTQYF
d_gene: TRBD2
abundance: -
j_gene: TRBJ2-3
v_gene: TRBV6-5
len: 15

CDR3nt: TGTGCCAGCAGCTTCACGGACAGGGGGTCCACTGAAGCTTTCTTT
CDR3aa: CASSFTDRGSTEAFF
d_gene: TRBD1
abundance: once
j_gene: TRBJ1-1
v_gene: TRBV11-1
len: 15

CDR3nt: TGCGCCAGCAGCTTGGCAGGGAACCGTTCACCCCTCCACTTT
CDR3aa: CASSLAGNRSPLHF
d_gene: -
abundance: once
j_gene: TRBJ1-6
v_gene: TRBV5-1
len: 14

CDR3nt: TGTGCCAGCAGTTCCATCGGGACAGCATCTGGAAACACCATATATTTT
CDR3aa: CASSSIGTASGNTIYF
d_gene: TRBD1
abundance: -
j_gene: TRBJ1-3
v_gene: TRBV6-6
len: 16

CDR3nt: TGTGCCAGCCGCCGGACAGGGGGGGAGACCCAGTACTTC
CDR3aa: CASRRTGGETQYF
d_gene: TRBD1
abundance: -
j_gene: TRBJ2-5
v_gene: TRBV27
len: 13

CDR3nt: TGTGCCAGCAGTTCGGGGTTTTCCTCCTACGAGCAGTACTTC
CDR3aa: CASSSGFSSYEQYF
d_gene: -
abundance: -
j_gene: TRBJ2-7
v_gene: TRBV6-5
len: 14

CDR3nt: TGTGCCAGCAGCATCGGGACTGGGGCCTACAATGAGCAGTTCTTC
CDR3aa: CASSIGTGAYNEQFF
d_gene: -
abundance: -
j_gene: TRBJ2-1
v_gene: TRBV7-3
len: 15

CDR3nt: TGTGCCAGTAGTCCCTGGCCCCGCTCCTACGAGCAGTACTTC
CDR3aa: CASSPWPRSYEQYF
d_gene: -
abundance: few
j_gene: TRBJ2-7
v_gene: TRBV19
len: 14

CDR3nt: TGTGCCAGCAGCTCGCATCGGGATAGCAATCAGCCCCAGCATTTT
CDR3aa: CASSSHRDSNQPQHF
d_gene: -
abundance: -
j_gene: TRBJ1-5
v_gene: TRBV9
len: 15

CDR3nt: TGCAGCGTTGAATCGGGGGCGATCACCGGGGAGCTGTTTTTT
CDR3aa: CSVESGAITGELFF
d_gene: -
abundance: -
j_gene: TRBJ2-2
v_gene: TRBV29-1
len: 14

CDR3nt: TGTGCCAGCAGCCCAGGGGGGGCTAGCGGGAATCATGAGCAGTTCTTC
CDR3aa: CASSPGGASGNHEQFF
d_gene: TRBD2
abundance: -
j_gene: TRBJ2-1
v_gene: TRBV9
len: 16

CDR3nt: TGTGCCAGCAGTTTATCAGCGGGGGGAGGTACGCAGTATTTT
CDR3aa: CASSLSAGGGTQYF
d_gene: TRBD2
abundance: -
j_gene: TRBJ2-3
v_gene: TRBV28
len: 14

CDR3nt: TGCAGTGCTAGAGATTTAATGGCCCAGTACTTC
CDR3aa: CSARDLMAQYF
d_gene: -
abundance: -
j_gene: TRBJ2-5
v_gene: TRBV20-1
len: 11

CDR3nt: TGTGCCAGCGACAGTCAGCGGGCCTCACCCCTCCACTTT
CDR3aa: CASDSQRASPLHF
d_gene: -
abundance: -
j_gene: TRBJ1-6
v_gene: TRBV30
len: 13

CDR3nt: TGTGCCAGCAGCGTAGAGCCAGGGAGTGAGCAGTACTTC
CDR3aa: CASSVEPGSEQYF
d_gene: -
abundance: -
j_gene: TRBJ2-7
v_gene: TRBV9
len: 13

CDR3nt: TGTGCCAGCAGCCAAGTGGCCACTGAAGCTTTCTTT
CDR3aa: CASSQVATEAFF
d_gene: -
abundance: -
j_gene: TRBJ1-1
v_gene: TRBV14
len: 12

CDR3nt: TGCGCCAGCAGCTCGGGAGGGGCTACCTACGAGCAGTACTTC
CDR3aa: CASSSGGATYEQYF
d_gene: TRBD2
abundance: -
j_gene: TRBJ2-7
v_gene: TRBV10-1
len: 14

CDR3nt: TGTGCCAGCAGCCCGTTGATGGACAGCTACGAGCAGTACTTC
CDR3aa: CASSPLMDSYEQYF
d_gene: -
abundance: -
j_gene: TRBJ2-7
v_gene: TRBV9
len: 14

CDR3nt: TGTGCCAGCAGTTACAGTCCGGCCACCGGGGAGCTGTTTTTT
CDR3aa: CASSYSPATGELFF
d_gene: -
abundance: -
j_gene: TRBJ2-2
v_gene: TRBV2
len: 14

CDR3nt: TGCAAGATGCCGGGAGCCTACAATGAAAAACTGTTTTTT
CDR3aa: CKMPGAYNEKLFF
d_gene: -
abundance: -
j_gene: TRBJ1-4
v_gene: TRBV29-1
len: 13

CDR3nt: TGTGCCAGCAGCTCCGACTACCGTGAGCAGTACTTC
CDR3aa: CASSSDYREQYF
d_gene: -
abundance: few
j_gene: TRBJ2-7
v_gene: TRBV7-6
len: 12

CDR3nt: TGTGCTAGTGGTTCATACTTAGGGGGGCCTCACTCTGGGGCCAACGTCCTGACTTTC
CDR3aa: CASGSYLGGPHSGANVLTF
d_gene: -
abundance: -
j_gene: TRBJ2-6
v_gene: TRBV12-5
len: 19

CDR3nt: TGCAGCGTTACAGGGGTGGGCACAGATACGCAGTATTTT
CDR3aa: CSVTGVGTDTQYF
d_gene: TRBD1
abundance: -
j_gene: TRBJ2-3
v_gene: TRBV29-1
len: 13

CDR3nt: TGTGCCAGCAGTTCACAGGGGGCGGGAGGGGAGACCCAGTACTTC
CDR3aa: CASSSQGAGGETQYF
d_gene: -
abundance: -
j_gene: TRBJ2-5
v_gene: TRBV27
len: 15

CDR3nt: TGCAGCGTCAGGACGGCGGGAGAGACCCAGTACTTC
CDR3aa: CSVRTAGETQYF
d_gene: -
abundance: -
j_gene: TRBJ2-5
v_gene: TRBV29-1
len: 12

CDR3nt: TGTGCCAGCAGCTTGGACCTTGGGGGGCCTGAAGCTTTCTTT
CDR3aa: CASSLDLGGPEAFF
d_gene: -
abundance: few
j_gene: TRBJ1-1
v_gene: TRBV9
len: 14

CDR3nt: TGCGCCAGCAGTGTACAGGGAAGTCAAGAGACCCAGTACTTC
CDR3aa: CASSVQGSQETQYF
d_gene: -
abundance: -
j_gene: TRBJ2-5
v_gene: TRBV10-2
len: 14

CDR3nt: TGTGCCAGCAGGGAAGAGGGAGGGGGCTTTAGCAATCAGCCCCAGCATTTT
CDR3aa: CASREEGGGFSNQPQHF
d_gene: TRBD1
abundance: -
j_gene: TRBJ1-5
v_gene: TRBV6-1
len: 17

CDR3nt: TGCGCCAGCAGGGATCCGGGACTAGCGGGGGGCAGCTCCTACGAGCAGTACTTC
CDR3aa: CASRDPGLAGGSSYEQYF
d_gene: TRBD2
abundance: -
j_gene: TRBJ2-7
v_gene: TRBV5-1
len: 18

CDR3nt: TGTGCCTGGGGCAGGGGAGATGGCTACACCTTC
CDR3aa: CAWGRGDGYTF
d_gene: -
abundance: -
j_gene: TRBJ1-2
v_gene: TRBV30
len: 11

CDR3nt: TGTGCCAGCAGCCGAGGACTAGCAACCCATGAGCAGTTCTTC
CDR3aa: CASSRGLATHEQFF
d_gene: TRBD2
abundance: few
j_gene: TRBJ2-1
v_gene: TRBV7-3
len: 14

CDR3nt: TGTGCCAGCAGCTTAATCGGGACCGGTGCGGAGACCCAGTACTTC
CDR3aa: CASSLIGTGAETQYF
d_gene: -
abundance: -
j_gene: TRBJ2-5
v_gene: TRBV7-3
len: 15

CDR3nt: TGTGCCAGCAGTGATGGGTTCCAAGAGACCCAGTACTTC
CDR3aa: CASSDGFQETQYF
d_gene: -
abundance: -
j_gene: TRBJ2-5
v_gene: TRBV6-1
len: 13

CDR3nt: TGTGCCAGCCGATCTCCGGGGGCCAACGTCCTGACTTTC
CDR3aa: CASRSPGANVLTF
d_gene: -
abundance: -
j_gene: TRBJ2-6
v_gene: TRBV9
len: 13

CDR3nt: TGTGCCTGGAGCACAGGGTCCTCCTACGAGCAGTACTTC
CDR3aa: CAWSTGSSYEQYF
d_gene: -
abundance: -
j_gene: TRBJ2-7
v_gene: TRBV30
len: 13

CDR3nt: TGTGCCAGCAGCTTGGCCGGGACTAGCGGGAGGGCCAGGACAGATACGCAGTATTTT
CDR3aa: CASSLAGTSGRARTDTQYF
d_gene: TRBD2
abundance: -
j_gene: TRBJ2-3
v_gene: TRBV7-9
len: 19

CDR3nt: TGTGCCTGGAGTCCCCGACAGGGAGGTGGCTACACCTTC
CDR3aa: CAWSPRQGGGYTF
d_gene: TRBD1
abundance: few
j_gene: TRBJ1-2
v_gene: TRBV30
len: 13

CDR3nt: TGTGCCAGCAGTGCCTGGGACGGATCCTACGAGCAGTACTTC
CDR3aa: CASSAWDGSYEQYF
d_gene: -
abundance: -
j_gene: TRBJ2-7
v_gene: TRBV7-9
len: 14

CDR3nt: TGTGCCAGCAGCAATGAAGGGGGCAATCAGCCCCAGCATTTT
CDR3aa: CASSNEGGNQPQHF
d_gene: -
abundance: few
j_gene: TRBJ1-5
v_gene: TRBV7-9
len: 14